A selection of T cell receptor beta chains follows, all from one sample in a study of T-cell reconstitution after alpha-beta-depleted transplantation in children. TCRdb passed the PCR reads through MiXCR, listing each CDR3 protein once. The sample yields approximately 980,000 distinct CDR3 sequences, roughly 31% seen once. Sequencing used PBMCs, mostly from graft donor cells, obtained 360 days after TCRalphabeta/CD19-depleted stem cell transplant. All receptors derive from a boy in the first two years of life who had a stem cell transplant for SCID, so the T cells may come from the graft donor. CDR3s include the opening cysteine and the closing phenylalanine or tryptophan. A D gene is named only where the DNA matches it firmly. The size field is filled for only some rows; it gives once, few, many or a size class.

CDR3nt: TGTGCCAGCAGGGGGGATTATCACAATGAGCAGTTCTTC
CDR3aa: CASRGDYHNEQFF
abundance: NA
j_gene: TRBJ2-1
d_gene: NA
v_gene: TRBV2

CDR3nt: TGTGCCATCAGTGCACACCCCTGGGAGACCCAGTACTTC
CDR3aa: CAISAHPWETQYF
abundance: many
j_gene: TRBJ2-5
d_gene: NA
v_gene: TRBV10-3

CDR3nt: TGCGCCAGCAGCTTTCAAACCGGGGAGCTGTTTTTT
CDR3aa: CASSFQTGELFF
abundance: few
j_gene: TRBJ2-2
d_gene: NA
v_gene: TRBV5-1

CDR3nt: TGCGCCAGCAGCCAAGGGCCGGCGTTAGAGCAGTTCTTC
CDR3aa: CASSQGPALEQFF
abundance: NA
j_gene: TRBJ2-1
d_gene: NA
v_gene: TRBV4-1

CDR3nt: TGTGCCAGCTCCCCAGGACAGCGCATTCACTATGGCTACACCTTC
CDR3aa: CASSPGQRIHYGYTF
abundance: NA
j_gene: TRBJ1-2
d_gene: NA
v_gene: TRBV18

CDR3nt: TGTGCCAGCAGTTTAGGGCAGGGGTTGGCTGAAAAACTGTTTTTT
CDR3aa: CASSLGQGLAEKLFF
abundance: NA
j_gene: TRBJ1-4
d_gene: NA
v_gene: TRBV12-3/TRBV12-4

CDR3nt: TGTGCCAGCAGTGAAAAGTGGACACGGGATGAAAAACTGTTTTTT
CDR3aa: CASSEKWTRDEKLFF
abundance: NA
j_gene: TRBJ1-4
d_gene: NA
v_gene: TRBV2

CDR3nt: TGTGCCAGCAGCGCTCCCGGACTCTCGAGCACAGATACGCAGTATTTT
CDR3aa: CASSAPGLSSTDTQYF
abundance: few
j_gene: TRBJ2-3
d_gene: NA
v_gene: TRBV9

CDR3nt: TGCGCCAGCGCGGCAGATGGGCCTACCTATGGCTACACCTTC
CDR3aa: CASAADGPTYGYTF
abundance: few
j_gene: TRBJ1-2
d_gene: NA
v_gene: TRBV5-1

CDR3nt: TGTGCCAGCAGTTTAATGTGGGGGGGAACCTTATACAATGAGCAGTTCTTC
CDR3aa: CASSLMWGGTLYNEQFF
abundance: NA
j_gene: TRBJ2-1
d_gene: TRBD2
v_gene: TRBV12-3/TRBV12-4

CDR3nt: TGCGCCAGCAGCTTGGTGCAGGCAGACGATACGCAGTATTTT
CDR3aa: CASSLVQADDTQYF
abundance: few
j_gene: TRBJ2-3
d_gene: NA
v_gene: TRBV5-1

CDR3nt: TGTGCCAGCAGCTCACATCCGGCAGAGACCCAGTACTTC
CDR3aa: CASSSHPAETQYF
abundance: few
j_gene: TRBJ2-5
d_gene: NA
v_gene: TRBV7-2

CDR3nt: TGTGCCAGCAGACCAGGGGGGACAGGGTCTCCCGGGGAGCTGTTTTTT
CDR3aa: CASRPGGTGSPGELFF
abundance: NA
j_gene: TRBJ2-2
d_gene: TRBD1
v_gene: TRBV7-2

CDR3nt: TGTGCCATCAGTCGATTACTAGCGGGGGGGCCGGCAGATACGCAGTATTTT
CDR3aa: CAISRLLAGGPADTQYF
abundance: NA
j_gene: TRBJ2-3
d_gene: TRBD2
v_gene: TRBV10-3

CDR3nt: TGTGCCAGCAGCTTACTCCTCTACGAGCAGTACTTC
CDR3aa: CASSLLLYEQYF
abundance: many
j_gene: TRBJ2-7
d_gene: NA
v_gene: TRBV12-3/TRBV12-4

CDR3nt: TGCGCCAGCAGCTTGGAAACAGGGGGCATAACAGATACGCAGTATTTT
CDR3aa: CASSLETGGITDTQYF
abundance: NA
j_gene: TRBJ2-3
d_gene: TRBD1
v_gene: TRBV5-1

CDR3nt: TGCAGTGTAAGAAAGGCTAGCGAACGCACAGATACGCAGTATTTT
CDR3aa: CSVRKASERTDTQYF
abundance: NA
j_gene: TRBJ2-3
d_gene: NA
v_gene: TRBV20-1

CDR3nt: TGCAGTGCTCCGGGAGCCCTAAAAAACATTCAGTACTTC
CDR3aa: CSAPGALKNIQYF
abundance: few
j_gene: TRBJ2-4
d_gene: NA
v_gene: TRBV20-1

CDR3nt: TGCAGCGTTGTGGGAACCGCGGGGGGGCTGAACACTGAAGCTTTCTTT
CDR3aa: CSVVGTAGGLNTEAFF
abundance: NA
j_gene: TRBJ1-1
d_gene: NA
v_gene: TRBV29-1

CDR3nt: TGTGCCAGCAGTCCAATGGGCAGCACTGAAGCTTTCTTT
CDR3aa: CASSPMGSTEAFF
abundance: NA
j_gene: TRBJ1-1
d_gene: NA
v_gene: TRBV25-1

CDR3nt: TGTGCCAGCAGCGGCGGGTGGAAAGTAGGCTACGAGCAGTACTTC
CDR3aa: CASSGGWKVGYEQYF
abundance: NA
j_gene: TRBJ2-7
d_gene: NA
v_gene: TRBV5-6

CDR3nt: TGTGCCAGCAGAAACGGAGGGAAGGAGACCCAGTACTTC
CDR3aa: CASRNGGKETQYF
abundance: NA
j_gene: TRBJ2-5
d_gene: NA
v_gene: TRBV11-2

CDR3nt: TGCAGTTGTCGGGGGAGCCCCTACGAGCAGTACTTC
CDR3aa: CSCRGSPYEQYF
abundance: few
j_gene: TRBJ2-7
d_gene: NA
v_gene: TRBV20-1

CDR3nt: TGTGCCAGCAGGCTTATCACCGGGGAGCTGTTTTTT
CDR3aa: CASRLITGELFF
abundance: NA
j_gene: TRBJ2-2
d_gene: NA
v_gene: TRBV12-3/TRBV12-4

CDR3nt: TGTGCCAGCAGCCAGCTCTATCAGAATAACTATGGCTACACCTTC
CDR3aa: CASSQLYQNNYGYTF
abundance: NA
j_gene: TRBJ1-2
d_gene: NA
v_gene: TRBV5-5

CDR3nt: TGCGCCAGCAGCTTGGGAAGCGGGGGGGTCTACAATGAGCAGTTCTTC
CDR3aa: CASSLGSGGVYNEQFF
abundance: NA
j_gene: TRBJ2-1
d_gene: TRBD2
v_gene: TRBV5-1

CDR3nt: TGTGCCAGCAGCTATGCACCGGGACAGGGTCCAGATACGCAGTATTTT
CDR3aa: CASSYAPGQGPDTQYF
abundance: NA
j_gene: TRBJ2-3
d_gene: TRBD1
v_gene: TRBV6-5

CDR3nt: TGTGCCAGCAGCACAACACTTAGCTCCTACGAGCAGTACTTC
CDR3aa: CASSTTLSSYEQYF
abundance: NA
j_gene: TRBJ2-7
d_gene: NA
v_gene: TRBV25-1

CDR3nt: TGCGCCAGCAGCTTGGATCCCAGCGGGGGGCTTTACGAGCAGTACTTC
CDR3aa: CASSLDPSGGLYEQYF
abundance: few
j_gene: TRBJ2-7
d_gene: TRBD2
v_gene: TRBV5-1

CDR3nt: TGTGCCAGCAGTTTGGCCTTCAATGAGCAGTTCTTC
CDR3aa: CASSLAFNEQFF
abundance: NA
j_gene: TRBJ2-1
d_gene: NA
v_gene: TRBV12-3/TRBV12-4

CDR3nt: TGTGCCAGCCGACTCGGACTAGCGGGGGGGCAGGTCCCCTACAATGAGCAGTTCTTC
CDR3aa: CASRLGLAGGQVPYNEQFF
abundance: once
j_gene: TRBJ2-1
d_gene: TRBD2
v_gene: TRBV2

CDR3nt: TGTGCCAGCAGCTTTCAGGGGGCGGTCCGGGAGACCCAGTACTTC
CDR3aa: CASSFQGAVRETQYF
abundance: NA
j_gene: TRBJ2-5
d_gene: TRBD1
v_gene: TRBV11-2

CDR3nt: TGCGCCAGCAGTGGACTAACGACAGGGGCCACAGATACGCAGTATTTT
CDR3aa: CASSGLTTGATDTQYF
abundance: few
j_gene: TRBJ2-3
d_gene: TRBD1
v_gene: TRBV10-1

CDR3nt: TGCAGTGCTAGGGGTGGACAGGGGGCTTTTGAGCAGTACTTC
CDR3aa: CSARGGQGAFEQYF
abundance: NA
j_gene: TRBJ2-7
d_gene: TRBD1
v_gene: TRBV20-1

CDR3nt: TGTGCCAGCAGTTACTCGATAGGGAGGGAGCAGTACTTC
CDR3aa: CASSYSIGREQYF
abundance: few
j_gene: TRBJ2-7
d_gene: NA
v_gene: TRBV6-5

CDR3nt: TGCAGCGTTGTGATTACAGGGGGGAACACCGGGGAGCTGTTTTTT
CDR3aa: CSVVITGGNTGELFF
abundance: few
j_gene: TRBJ2-2
d_gene: TRBD1
v_gene: TRBV29-1

CDR3nt: TGCGCCAGCAGCCAAGGGCGGGGGGAGCTGTTTTTT
CDR3aa: CASSQGRGELFF
abundance: NA
j_gene: TRBJ2-2
d_gene: NA
v_gene: TRBV4-3

CDR3nt: TGTGCCAGCAGTCCTAAAGATAGCAATCAGCCCCAGCATTTT
CDR3aa: CASSPKDSNQPQHF
abundance: NA
j_gene: TRBJ1-5
d_gene: NA
v_gene: TRBV28

CDR3nt: TGTGCCAGCGCTACGGCTACGGGAAACCATTACGAGCAGTACTTC
CDR3aa: CASATATGNHYEQYF
abundance: few
j_gene: TRBJ2-7
d_gene: NA
v_gene: TRBV12-3/TRBV12-4

CDR3nt: TGTGCCACCAGCAGAGCGCGGGTCGGCAATCAGCCCCAGCATTTT
CDR3aa: CATSRARVGNQPQHF
abundance: NA
j_gene: TRBJ1-5
d_gene: NA
v_gene: TRBV15

CDR3nt: TGCAGTGCTAGAGATTTTGGAGGGCCCTCCTACGAGCAGTACTTC
CDR3aa: CSARDFGGPSYEQYF
abundance: NA
j_gene: TRBJ2-7
d_gene: NA
v_gene: TRBV20-1

CDR3nt: TGCGCCAGCAGCGAGCTAGCGGGGATGGTGAATGAGCAGTTCTTC
CDR3aa: CASSELAGMVNEQFF
abundance: NA
j_gene: TRBJ2-1
d_gene: TRBD2
v_gene: TRBV5-1

CDR3nt: TGTGCCAGCAGCTTACTTCCGGTTACGAACACCGGGGAGCTGTTTTTT
CDR3aa: CASSLLPVTNTGELFF
abundance: NA
j_gene: TRBJ2-2
d_gene: NA
v_gene: TRBV7-2

CDR3nt: TGCAGTGCTCCCGGGATTTCCTCCTACAATGAGGAGTTCTTC
CDR3aa: CSAPGISSYNEEFF
abundance: NA
j_gene: TRBJ2-1
d_gene: NA
v_gene: TRBV20-1

CDR3nt: TGTGCCAGTCATCAGAAAATGAACACTGAAGCTTTCTTT
CDR3aa: CASHQKMNTEAFF
abundance: NA
j_gene: TRBJ1-1
d_gene: NA
v_gene: TRBV6-6

CDR3nt: TGTGCCAGCAGCTTAAGGCGGACGGTGAACACCGGGGAGCTGTTTTTT
CDR3aa: CASSLRRTVNTGELFF
abundance: NA
j_gene: TRBJ2-2
d_gene: NA
v_gene: TRBV7-2

CDR3nt: TGTGCCAGCAGCTTCGGCGGGAAAGTATCCGGGGAGCTGTTTTTT
CDR3aa: CASSFGGKVSGELFF
abundance: NA
j_gene: TRBJ2-2
d_gene: NA
v_gene: TRBV7-6

CDR3nt: TGTGCCAGCAGACTCTTGGCGGGCCTCTCTGGAAACACCATATATTTT
CDR3aa: CASRLLAGLSGNTIYF
abundance: NA
j_gene: TRBJ1-3
d_gene: NA
v_gene: TRBV12-3/TRBV12-4

CDR3nt: TGTGCCAGCAGTGCCGCCGGGGGGGGAAACAATGAGCAGTTCTTC
CDR3aa: CASSAAGGGNNEQFF
abundance: NA
j_gene: TRBJ2-1
d_gene: TRBD2
v_gene: TRBV2

CDR3nt: TGTGCCAGCAGTTACCGGGACAGGGGGCATCACGAGCAGTACTTC
CDR3aa: CASSYRDRGHHEQYF
abundance: many
j_gene: TRBJ2-7
d_gene: TRBD1
v_gene: TRBV27

CDR3nt: TGTGCCAGCAGTGTACTCGCTGGACTCACCGGGGAGCTGTTTTTT
CDR3aa: CASSVLAGLTGELFF
abundance: few
j_gene: TRBJ2-2
d_gene: NA
v_gene: TRBV27

CDR3nt: TGTGCCAGCAGCTCGCCGGACAGTTACACTGAAGCTTTCTTT
CDR3aa: CASSSPDSYTEAFF
abundance: NA
j_gene: TRBJ1-1
d_gene: NA
v_gene: TRBV7-9